This T cell receptor (beta chain) is drawn from a study of cytomegalovirus exposure and HLA in healthy donors. As for this clone: The antigen remains undetermined.

General observations from the study: Despite most TCR sequences being rare, some public TCRs occurred in many donors.

The PCR was carried out with 60 Vbeta primers and 13 Jbeta primers. Generated by immunoSEQ multiplex PCR, the TCRdb table keeps only in-frame clones and is missing some. Of about 140,000 clones listed, under 70% are singletons. Source material: PBMCs. The TCR comes from a woman aged 60-70 years in good health and CMV-seronegative.

The CDR3 spells CASGPAGTGHYEQYF. The CDR3 coding sequence is TGTGCTAGTGGCCCAGCAGGGACAGGCCACTACGAGCAGTACTTC. The chain recombines TRBV12-5 with TRBJ2-7; TRBD1 aligns across 8 bases. The V and J ends lost 6 bases and 3 bases, in that order; junction bases with no gene match: 10. The CDR3 is made up of 15 amino acids. The germline gives CDR1 LGHNT, CDR2 FRNRAP.